Listed here are 6 T cell receptor beta chains from one sample, sequenced in a study of cytomegalovirus exposure and HLA in healthy donors. PCR primers comprised 60 Vbeta and 13 Jbeta primers. Generated by immunoSEQ multiplex PCR, the TCRdb table keeps only in-frame clones and is missing some. Here the sample spans 150,000 to 200,000 clones, 82% being singletons. The sample consisted of PBMCs. Receptors originate from a woman between 50 and 59 years old in good health and CMV-seronegative.

The J gene is TRBJ2-3, the V gene TRBV5-1; D might be TRBD2 (6 bases). The V end lost 7 bases, the J end lost 2 bases, and 14 bases lay between the germline ends. From germline, CDR1 is SGHRS and CDR2 YFSETQ. The CDR3 length is 14 residues. The CDR3 nucleotides read TGCGCCAGCGGAGAGGGACTTACCACAGATACGCAGTATTTT. Its protein product is CASGEGLTTDTQYF.

The rearrangement joins TRBV7-2 to TRBJ1-1; no clear D gene. Germline-derived CDR1 and CDR2 are SGHTA and FQGNSA. The V and J ends lost 0 bases and 0 bases respectively, with 11 bases between them. This CDR3 spans 16 amino acids. The CDR3 sequence is CASSLAGGVLNTEAFF. The CDR3 DNA reads as TGTGCCAGCAGCTTAGCGGGCGGGGTCTTGAACACTGAAGCTTTCTTT.

This sequence joins TRBV7-9 and TRBJ1-2; tentative D call: TRBD1 (5 bases). V dropped 2 bases and J dropped 4 bases, with 14 bases sitting between them. The CDR3 spans 15 residues. Germline V gene lookup returns CDR1 SEHNR and CDR2 FQNEAQ (reference sequence). The chain's CDR3 is CASSLSGHHIYGYTF. The CDR3 bases are TGTGCCAGCAGCTTATCTGGACACCACATCTATGGCTACACCTTC.

The gene calls are TRBV27 and TRBJ2-7; 7 nucleotides line up with TRBD2. The CDR3 contains 15 residues. Looked up from germline, CDR1 is MNHEY and CDR2 is SMNVEV (reference sequence). After removal of 6 bases from V and 2 bases from J, the junction contained 10 bases not matched to a gene. The DNA for the CDR3 is TGTGCCAGCAGCCTCTGGTCTAGCGGTGCCTACGAGCAGTACTTC. It codes for CASSLWSSGAYEQYF.

The chain recombines TRBV18 with TRBJ2-7; 8 bases agree with TRBD2. The CDR3 consists of 14 residues. V lost 3 bases and J lost 6; bases outside the gene matches: 7. Germline lookup yields CDR1 KGHSH and CDR2 LQKENI. For the CDR3, the DNA is TGTGCCAGCTCACCGCTCAGCGGGGGACCCGAGCAGTACTTC. Its protein product is CASSPLSGGPEQYF.

This clone was found a few times. CDR3 region: CASSLQGSKTQYF. In DNA form, the CDR3 reads TGTGCCAGCAGTCTTCAGGGCTCTAAGACCCAGTACTTC. This rearrangement joins TRBV5-4 to TRBJ2-5; perhaps TRBD1 as D (5 bases). CDR1 is SGHNT and CDR2 is YYREEE in the germline V gene (reference sequence). With 5 bases removed from V and 6 bases from J, the gap between germline ends came to 14 bases. CDR3 size: 13 residues.